This T cell receptor (beta chain) originates from a study of cytotoxic CD8 clonotypes in ibrutinib-treated CLL. About the research overall: Included were approximately 10 relapsed/refractory and about 15 treatment-naive patients, of whom fewer than 18 were IGHV unmutated.

Sequencing used immunoSEQ multiplex PCR; TCRdb keeps in-frame clones, though not all of them. This repertoire shows about 310,000 clones, 80% found once; its top ten account for 6.5% to 8.5%. Trimming cost V 4 bases and J 4 bases, with 2 bases left between them. The CDR3 totals 10 residues. Germline V gives CDR1 MNHNS, CDR2 SASEGT. Genomic DNA in a quantity of about 2 micrograms was derived from cryopreserved PBMCs for TCR beta libraries. Specimen: PBMCs, collected before ibrutinib treatment. The V and J genes are TRBV6-1 and TRBJ2-7; no firm D call. The source of this sequence is a human donor with chronic lymphocytic leukemia. CDR3 amino acids: CASSVYEQYF. CDR3 sequence (DNA): TGTGCCAGCAGTGTTTACGAGCAGTACTTC.